Listed here are 31 T cell receptor beta chains from one sample, sequenced in a study of T cells in Graves' hyperthyroidism and ophthalmopathy. Amplification targeted TCR beta CDR3 regions from RNA transcripts. First-round RT-PCR with HTBI primers amplified the TCR CDR3 region. TCRdb redid the calling of the multiplex PCR reads with MiXCR, one entry per CDR3 protein. This table holds 300,000 to 400,000 distinct CDR3 sequences, roughly 14% found once. Material: blood. The source of these receptors is a woman in her 30s with Graves' hyperthyroidism.

Only a few counts were recorded for this clonotype. The chain carries TRBV20-1 and TRBJ2-2; 15 bases agree with TRBD2. CDR1 and CDR2 from the germline V gene are DFQATT and SNEGSKA (reference sequence). V lost 0 bases to trimming and J lost 8 bases; unmatched junction nucleotides: 7. The CDR3 sequence is 17 residues long. CDR3 protein: CSARDRGLAGGAGELFF. DNA of the CDR3: TGCAGTGCTAGAGATAGGGGACTAGCGGGAGGTGCGGGGGAGCTGTTTTTT.

This clonotype was detected many times. The CDR3 region has the DNA TGTGCCAGCAGTTTCCCTAACTATGGCTACACCTTC. Encoded protein: CASSFPNYGYTF. The chain couples TRBV12-3 or TRBV12-4 to TRBJ1-2; no clear D. This CDR3 has 12 amino acids. V was pared by 3 bases and J by 0 bases, with 2 bases between.

This clonotype was detected ten times or more. The chain is built from TRBV11-1 and TRBJ2-1; tentatively, D is TRBD1 or TRBD2 (5 bases each). V was trimmed by 3 bases and J by 2 bases, leaving 14 bases between them. The CDR3 sequence is 16 residues long. Germline V gene sequence: CDR1 SGHAT, CDR2 FQDESV (reference sequence). The DNA of the CDR3 is TGTGCCAGCAGCTTCACACGGGACCCTACCTACAATGAGCAGTTCTTC. This gives the protein CASSFTRDPTYNEQFF.

The genes are TRBV19 and TRBJ2-3, with 7 positions matching TRBD2. Trimming at V came to 4 bases and at J to 1 base, leaving 8 bases not matched to a gene. Germline CDR1 LNHDA, CDR2 SQIVND (reference sequence). The CDR3 has 16 residues. This CDR3 reads CASSKSGTQRTDTQYF. The CDR3 DNA reads as TGTGCCAGTAGTAAGAGCGGGACCCAGCGCACAGATACGCAGTATTTT.

This clonotype appeared many times. This rearrangement joins TRBV7-9 to TRBJ1-4; no definite D call. CDR3 length: 16 residues. Trimming cost V 5 bases and J 7 bases, with 20 bases left between them. Germline values: CDR1 SEHNR, CDR2 FQNEAQ (reference sequence). The CDR3 nucleotides read TGTGCCAGCAGCCTCATCGGACGGGCGGAGGTTGAAAAACTGTTTTTT. It codes for CASSLIGRAEVEKLFF. Supplemented by reference TRBV7-9 and TRBJ1-4, the full variable domain reads DTGVSQNPRHKITKRGQNVTFRCDPISEHNRLYWYRQTLGQGPEFLTYFQNEAQLEKSRLLSDRFSAERPKGSFSTLEIQRTEQGDSAMYLCASSLIGRAEVEKLFFGSGTQLSVL.

This clonotype was picked up many times. V usage is TRBV7-2 and J usage is TRBJ2-5, with D maybe TRBD2 (7 bases). Trimming shortened V by 5 bases and J by 7 bases, and 20 bases separated the two germline ends. The CDR3 is 15 residues long. The V gene's germline CDR1 is SGHTA and CDR2 FQGNSA. DNA of the CDR3: TGTGCCAGCAGCCTGGATTGGGGGGGCAGGGGGACCCAGTACTTC. Amino acid sequence: CASSLDWGGRGTQYF. The full variable domain, in which reference TRBV7-2 and TRBJ2-5 provide the parts outside the CDR3, is GAGVSQSPSNKVTEKGKDVELRCDPISGHTALYWYRQSLGQGLEFLIYFQGNSAPDKSGLPSDRFSAERTGGSVSTLTIQRTQQEDSAVYLCASSLDWGGRGTQYFGPGTRLLVL.

In this sample, this clonotype turned up a few times. The chain employs TRBV5-1 and TRBJ2-7, with D perhaps assigned TRBD1 or TRBD2 (5 bases each). Trimming shortened V by 3 bases and J by 2 bases, and 15 bases separated the two germline ends. Germline CDR1 is SGHRS and CDR2 is YFSETQ. The length of the CDR3 is 15 residues. For the CDR3, the DNA is TGCGCCAGCAGCTCCGTCCGGGACGGCACCTACGAGCAGTACTTC. It translates to CASSSVRDGTYEQYF.

This chain joins TRBV19 and TRBJ1-5; D is perhaps TRBD1 (5 bases). Germline lookup yields CDR1 LNHDA and CDR2 SQIVND (reference sequence). This CDR3 comprises 15 residues. Trimming took off 6 bases at V and 5 bases at J, with 17 bases between the two ends. Written as DNA, the CDR3 is TGTGCCAGTAGACCTTTGTTGACAGATTATCAGCCCCAGCATTTT. Protein product: CASRPLLTDYQPQHF.

On this clonotype itself: A much larger clone is a single base away; this may be a read error. V usage is TRBV12-3 or TRBV12-4 and J usage is TRBJ2-5; possibly TRBD2 for D (7 bases). The length of the CDR3 is 15 residues. V was clipped by 4 bases and J by 5 bases, with 17 bases between them. DNA of the CDR3: TGTGCCAGCAGTTGGGGCCCCGGGGGGCGCGAGACCCAGTACTTC. This codes for CASSWGPGGRETQYF.

This clonotype was detected a few times. The J gene is TRBJ1-1, the V gene TRBV30, with TRBD1 as a possible D gene (6 bases). With 5 bases removed from V and 3 bases from J, the gap between germline ends came to 25 bases. This CDR3 is 17 amino acids long. Looked up from germline, CDR1 is GTSNPN and CDR2 is SVGIG (reference sequence). The CDR3 loop is CAWELGSGFQGYTEAFF. The CDR3 bases are TGTGCCTGGGAATTGGGATCAGGGTTTCAGGGGTACACTGAAGCTTTCTTT.

This clonotype was counted at least ten times. This chain joins TRBV28 and TRBJ2-7; 8 bases line up with TRBD1. Germline V lookup: CDR1 MDHEN, CDR2 SYDVKM. CDR3 size: 16 residues. V trimming: 7 bases; J trimming: 0 bases; junction bases outside the gene matches: 11. The CDR3 region is CASTPGGTSTSYEQYF. CDR3 nucleotide sequence: TGTGCCAGCACCCCAGGGGGCACAAGTACCTCCTACGAGCAGTACTTC.

This clonotype has only a few counts. The chain employs TRBV6-1 and TRBJ2-7; the D gene is possibly TRBD2 (5 bases). Germline CDR1 reads MNHNS; CDR2 reads SASEGT. This CDR3 is 13 amino acids long. Trimming removed 6 bases from V and 2 bases from J, with 11 bases in between. Here the CDR3 DNA reads TGTGCCAGCAGGGACTCGGCAACCTACGAGCAGTACTTC. Residues: CASRDSATYEQYF.

In its sample, this clonotype was seen many times. The chain couples TRBV9 to TRBJ1-5; D gene uncertain. Germline V gene lookup returns CDR1 SGDLS and CDR2 YYNGEE. This CDR3 comprises 12 residues. Trimming removed 3 bases from V and 7 bases from J, with 8 bases in between. The CDR3 loop reads CASSESTQPQHF. The CDR3 bases are TGTGCCAGCAGCGAGAGTACGCAGCCCCAGCATTTT.

This clonotype has ten or more counts. V is TRBV18 and J is TRBJ2-3, with unresolved D. Germline assignment: CDR1 KGHSH and CDR2 LQKENI. The CDR3 spans 12 residues. Between the trimmed V and J ends, which lost 2 bases and 2 bases, there was a span of 2 bases. The CDR3 region has the DNA TGTGCCAGCTCACCAGACACAGATACGCAGTATTTT. It codes for CASSPDTDTQYF.

This clonotype was seen repeatedly, ten times or more. V usage is TRBV28 and J usage is TRBJ2-2; TRBD1 is a possible D gene (5 bases). Germline V gene data show CDR1 as MDHEN and CDR2 as SYDVKM. The CDR3 is 15 amino acids. The ends were cut back, 2 bases at V and 2 bases at J, with 9 bases in the middle. The CDR3 bases are TGTGCCAGCAGTTTACCCCAGGGAAACACCGGGGAGCTGTTTTTT. Residues: CASSLPQGNTGELFF.

V usage is TRBV7-2 and J usage is TRBJ1-5; D call uncertain. The germline V gene has CDR1 SGHTA and CDR2 FQGNSA. V was shortened by 3 bases and J by 4 bases, with 13 bases between the two germline ends. The CDR3 has 15 amino acids. CDR3 sequence: CASSLREGRNQPQHF. Here the CDR3 DNA reads TGTGCCAGCAGCTTGCGGGAAGGCCGAAATCAGCCCCAGCATTTT.

This clonotype was counted only a few times. The chain employs TRBV12-3 or TRBV12-4 and TRBJ1-3; TRBD1 aligns across 7 bases. Trimming at V came to 3 bases and at J to 4 bases, leaving 6 bases not matched to a gene. The CDR3 has 15 residues. The DNA for the CDR3 is TGTGCCAGCAGTTTTACGACAGGGCTAGGAAACACCATATATTTT. It specifies CASSFTTGLGNTIYF.

This chain connects TRBV10-3 to TRBJ1-1, with D possibly being TRBD1 (5 bases). Germline lookup yields CDR1 ENHRY and CDR2 SYGVKD. The CDR3 sequence is 14 residues long. V shed 4 bases and J shed 1 base, with 10 bases lying between them. The CDR3 coding sequence is TGTGCCATCAGTGGTCGGGGGACGAACACTGAAGCTTTCTTT. As protein: CAISGRGTNTEAFF.

This clonotype was found many times. The V and J genes are TRBV9 and TRBJ1-4; no clear D gene. Between the trimmed V and J ends, which lost 0 bases and 2 bases, there was a span of 8 bases. The CDR3 covers 15 residues. The germline CDR1 and CDR2 sequences are SGDLS and YYNGEE. The CDR3 DNA reads as TGTGCCAGCAGCGTAGAGGGCACCACTAATGAAAAACTGTTTTTT. Translation gives CASSVEGTTNEKLFF.

This clonotype has ten or more counts. The chain combines TRBV28 with TRBJ1-5, with D perhaps matching TRBD1 (5 bases). V lost 5 bases to trimming and J lost 1 base, with 12 bases between them. The germline gives CDR1 MDHEN, CDR2 SYDVKM. The CDR3 contains 15 residues. CDR3 sequence: CASSRLQESNQPQHF. CDR3 coding DNA: TGTGCCAGCAGTCGCCTACAGGAGAGCAATCAGCCCCAGCATTTT.

This clonotype has more than one count but fewer than ten. This chain connects TRBV5-4 to TRBJ1-1; TRBD1 matches 8 bases. The V gene end was trimmed by 0 bases and the J gene end by 4 bases; junction bases not matched to a gene: 8. Germline CDR1 SGHNT, CDR2 YYREEE (reference sequence). The CDR3 sequence is 16 residues long. This CDR3 is CASSLVGQGLFTEAFF. The CDR3 nucleotides are TGTGCCAGCAGCTTGGTCGGACAGGGCCTCTTCACTGAAGCTTTCTTT.

This clonotype has at least ten counts. The chain joins TRBV28 to TRBJ1-5; D unresolved. CDR1 and CDR2 (germline): MDHEN, SYDVKM. With 5 bases removed from V and 0 bases from J, the gap between germline ends came to 14 bases. The CDR3 has 16 residues. In DNA form, the CDR3 reads TGTGCCAGCAGTCCCCCCACCGGTCCTAGCAATCAGCCCCAGCATTTT. This encodes CASSPPTGPSNQPQHF.

This clonotype was detected ten times or more. The rearrangement joins TRBV2 to TRBJ2-1; D gene ambiguous. CDR3 size: 12 residues. The germline gives CDR1 SNHLY, CDR2 FYNNEI. Trimming removed 5 bases from V and 5 bases from J, with 7 bases in between. CDR3 bases: TGTGCCAGCAGTCCGGGCCACAATGAGCAGTTCTTC. Translation: CASSPGHNEQFF.

V usage is TRBV6-1 and J usage is TRBJ2-7; D unresolved. Trimming removed 2 bases from V and 3 bases from J, with 8 bases in between. The V gene's germline CDR1 is MNHNS and CDR2 SASEGT. This CDR3 is 13 amino acids long. The CDR3 reads CASSESSDYEQYF. CDR3 nucleotides: TGTGCCAGCAGTGAATCCTCAGACTACGAGCAGTACTTC.

There are many counts of this clonotype. The chain joins TRBV24-1 to TRBJ2-3; 7 bases are shared with TRBD1. Per the germline V gene, CDR1 is KGHDR and CDR2 is SFDVKD. The CDR3 has 16 amino acids. Trimming cost V 3 bases and J 0 bases; bases outside gene matches: 5. The CDR3 reads CATSDPSTGSTDTQYF. The DNA of the CDR3 is TGTGCCACCAGTGATCCTTCGACAGGGAGCACAGATACGCAGTATTTT.

This clonotype has more than one count but fewer than ten. The rearrangement links TRBV6-1 to TRBJ1-1; unclear D gene. V lost 6 bases and J 12 bases, leaving 17 bases between the germline ends. The CDR3 runs to 12 residues. Germline V gene lookup returns CDR1 MNHNS and CDR2 SASEGT. CDR3 in DNA: TGTGCCAGCAGCTACACGGCCGTTCCGTCTTTCTTT. It codes for CASSYTAVPSFF.

At least ten counts were recorded for this clonotype. The DNA for the CDR3 is TGTGCCTCGAAAAGTAACCCGGGGGCTGGTAATTCACCCCTCCACTTT. The encoded protein is CASKSNPGAGNSPLHF. The rearrangement links TRBV27 to TRBJ1-6; perhaps TRBD1 as D (6 bases). Trimming left V 11 bases short and J 6 bases short, with 23 bases between. CDR1 and CDR2 from the germline V gene are MNHEY and SMNVEV (reference sequence). This CDR3 is 16 amino acids long.

This chain links TRBV20-1 with TRBJ2-2, with D tentatively TRBD1 or TRBD2 (5 bases each). This CDR3 has 15 amino acids. The germline V and J ends were trimmed by 0 bases and 5 bases, with 13 bases remaining between them. CDR1 and CDR2 (germline): DFQATT, SNEGSKA (reference sequence). The CDR3 loop is CSAREGHGGTGELFF. CDR3 bases: TGCAGTGCTAGAGAGGGCCATGGGGGAACCGGGGAGCTGTTTTTT.

The V call is TRBV19, the J call TRBJ1-5; D is undetermined. Germline-derived CDR1 and CDR2 are LNHDA and SQIVND (reference sequence). With 5 bases removed from V and 5 bases from J, the gap between germline ends came to 13 bases. CDR3 length: 14 amino acids. CDR3 sequence: CASSDQSGDQPQHF. CDR3 nucleotides: TGTGCCAGTAGTGACCAGTCCGGGGATCAGCCCCAGCATTTT.

This clonotype was recorded many times. The chain is built from TRBV5-1 and TRBJ2-2; D is uncertain. The germline gives CDR1 SGHRS, CDR2 YFSETQ. Trimming pared 2 bases from V and 4 bases from J, leaving 9 bases between. The CDR3 loop spans 14 amino acids. CDR3 residues: CASSLDTITGELFF. CDR3 coding DNA: TGCGCCAGCAGCTTAGACACAATCACCGGGGAGCTGTTTTTT.

This clonotype appeared many times. The chain has TRBV7-9 and TRBJ2-3; the D is unclear. Trimming left V 4 bases short and J 6 bases short, with 11 bases between. This CDR3 is built from 13 residues. CDR1 and CDR2 from the germline V gene are SEHNR and FQNEAQ (reference sequence). The CDR3, as DNA: TGTGCCAGCAGCTCCGGCCCACATGATACGCAGTATTTT. It encodes CASSSGPHDTQYF.